This is a list of T cell receptor beta chains from one sample in a study of T cell responses to AZD1222 COVID-19 vaccine. Repertoires were generated with immunoSEQ multiplex PCR, while TCRdb's copy carries only in-frame clones and drops some. The sample records some 150,000 clones, 80% to 95% being singletons. The specimen was peripheral blood, collected 28 days after the second AZD1222 dose. Receptors were obtained from an adult who received the AZD1222 COVID-19 vaccine. Both conserved end residues are part of each CDR3. Fields, in order: J gene, V gene, CDR3 protein.

J gene: TRBJ1-1
V gene: TRBV3-1/TRBV3-2
CDR3 protein: CASPDMGRTEAFF

J gene: TRBJ2-5
V gene: TRBV12-3/TRBV12-4
CDR3 protein: CASSFGGAETQYF

J gene: TRBJ1-2
V gene: TRBV4-3
CDR3 protein: CASSQDLGANYGYTF

J gene: TRBJ1-3
V gene: TRBV6-2/TRBV6-3
CDR3 protein: CASSQTGDGNTIYF

J gene: TRBJ2-1
V gene: TRBV19
CDR3 protein: CASSSDSSYNEQFF

J gene: TRBJ1-2
V gene: TRBV12-3/TRBV12-4
CDR3 protein: CASSLGRGYGYTF

J gene: TRBJ2-7
V gene: TRBV6-5
CDR3 protein: CASSPTTTASYEQYF

J gene: TRBJ2-1
V gene: TRBV7-3
CDR3 protein: CASSTDRGAYNEQFF

J gene: TRBJ2-7
V gene: TRBV3-1/TRBV3-2
CDR3 protein: CASSQSPTYEQYF

J gene: TRBJ2-2
V gene: TRBV12-5
CDR3 protein: CASGQKADRVGGSNTGELFF

J gene: TRBJ1-1
V gene: TRBV5-1
CDR3 protein: CASSSQTGLNTEAFF

J gene: TRBJ2-1
V gene: TRBV5-1
CDR3 protein: CASSLEREAEQFF

J gene: TRBJ2-7
V gene: TRBV11-2
CDR3 protein: CASSFLDLAGDELYF

J gene: TRBJ2-5
V gene: TRBV4-3
CDR3 protein: CASSQWKGLETQYF

J gene: TRBJ2-7
V gene: TRBV4-1
CDR3 protein: CASSQVQQGSYEQYF